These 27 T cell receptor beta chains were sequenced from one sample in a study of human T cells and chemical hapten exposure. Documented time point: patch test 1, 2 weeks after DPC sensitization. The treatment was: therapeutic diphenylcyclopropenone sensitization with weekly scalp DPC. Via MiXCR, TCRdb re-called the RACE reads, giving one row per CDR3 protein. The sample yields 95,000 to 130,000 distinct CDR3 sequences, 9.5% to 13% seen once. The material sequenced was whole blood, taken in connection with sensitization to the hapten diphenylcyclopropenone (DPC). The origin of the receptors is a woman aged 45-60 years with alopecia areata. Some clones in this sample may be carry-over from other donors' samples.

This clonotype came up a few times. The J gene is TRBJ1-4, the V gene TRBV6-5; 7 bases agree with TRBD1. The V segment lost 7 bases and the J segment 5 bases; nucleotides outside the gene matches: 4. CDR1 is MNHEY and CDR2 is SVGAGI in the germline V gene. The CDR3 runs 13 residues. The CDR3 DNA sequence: TGTGCCAGCAAGGGGACAGTCAATGAAAAACTGTTTTTT. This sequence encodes CASKGTVNEKLFF.

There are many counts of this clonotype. CDR3 DNA: TGTGCCTCATCAGGGGAAACCAGGAGACCGCGGACCCAAAACATTCAGTACTTC. This translates into CASSGETRRPRTQNIQYF. The rearrangement joins TRBV10-3 to TRBJ2-4; the D gene is possibly TRBD1 (6 bases). In germline, CDR1 is ENHRY, CDR2 SYGVKD. The CDR3 runs 18 residues. V shed 11 bases and J shed 5 bases, with 31 bases lying between them.

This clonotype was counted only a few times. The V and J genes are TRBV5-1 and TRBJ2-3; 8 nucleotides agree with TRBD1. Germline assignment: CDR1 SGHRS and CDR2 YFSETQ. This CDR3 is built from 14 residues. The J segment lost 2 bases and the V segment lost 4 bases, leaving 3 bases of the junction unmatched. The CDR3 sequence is CASSRGQDTDTQYF. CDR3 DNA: TGCGCCAGCAGCCGGGGACAGGACACAGATACGCAGTATTTT.

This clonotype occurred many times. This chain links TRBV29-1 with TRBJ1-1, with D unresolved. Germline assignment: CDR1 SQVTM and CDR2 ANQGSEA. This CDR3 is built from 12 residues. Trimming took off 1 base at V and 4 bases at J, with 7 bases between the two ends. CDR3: CSVEGHVTEAFF. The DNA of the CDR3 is TGCAGCGTTGAAGGCCACGTCACTGAAGCTTTCTTT.

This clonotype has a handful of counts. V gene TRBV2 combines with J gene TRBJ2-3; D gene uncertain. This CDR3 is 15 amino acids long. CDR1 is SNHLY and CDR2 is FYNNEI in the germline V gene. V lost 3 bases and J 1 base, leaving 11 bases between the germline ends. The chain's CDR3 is CASSEAPVGTDTQYF. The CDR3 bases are TGTGCCAGCAGTGAGGCACCTGTGGGCACAGATACGCAGTATTTT.

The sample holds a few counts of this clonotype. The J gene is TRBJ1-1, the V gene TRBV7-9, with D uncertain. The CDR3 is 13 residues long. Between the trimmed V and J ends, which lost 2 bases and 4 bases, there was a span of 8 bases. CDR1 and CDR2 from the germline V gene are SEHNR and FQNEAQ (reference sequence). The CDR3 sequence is CASSLSSTTEAFF. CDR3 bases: TGTGCCAGCAGCTTATCTAGCACCACTGAAGCTTTCTTT.

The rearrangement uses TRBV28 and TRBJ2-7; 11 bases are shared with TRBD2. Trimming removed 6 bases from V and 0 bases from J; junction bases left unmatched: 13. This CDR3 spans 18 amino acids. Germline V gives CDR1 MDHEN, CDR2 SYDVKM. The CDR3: CASSTAGTSGYSSYEQYF. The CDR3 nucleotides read TGTGCCAGCAGCACGGCAGGGACTAGCGGTTATAGCTCCTACGAGCAGTACTTC.

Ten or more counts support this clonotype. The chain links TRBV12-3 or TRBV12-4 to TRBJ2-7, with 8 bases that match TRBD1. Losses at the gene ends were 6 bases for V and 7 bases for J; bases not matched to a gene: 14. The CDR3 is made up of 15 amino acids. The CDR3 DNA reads TGTGCCAGCAGCCCCGGGACAGGCCATGCTACGGAGCAGTACTTC. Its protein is CASSPGTGHATEQYF.

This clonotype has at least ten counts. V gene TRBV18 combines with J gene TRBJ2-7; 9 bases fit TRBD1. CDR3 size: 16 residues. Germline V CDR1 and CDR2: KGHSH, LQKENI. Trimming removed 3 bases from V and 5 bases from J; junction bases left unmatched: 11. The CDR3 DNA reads TGTGCCAGCTCACCCTTGGCTTACAGGGGGCACGACGAGCAGTACTTC. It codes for CASSPLAYRGHDEQYF.

The CDR3: CASRKQGSRNTIYF. Written as DNA, the CDR3 is TGTGCCAGCAGGAAACAGGGGTCCCGAAACACCATATATTTT. The V call is TRBV12-3 or TRBV12-4, the J call TRBJ1-3, with 7 nucleotides matching TRBD1. The CDR3 has 14 amino acids. V lost 6 bases, J lost 5 bases, and 7 bases stayed unmatched.

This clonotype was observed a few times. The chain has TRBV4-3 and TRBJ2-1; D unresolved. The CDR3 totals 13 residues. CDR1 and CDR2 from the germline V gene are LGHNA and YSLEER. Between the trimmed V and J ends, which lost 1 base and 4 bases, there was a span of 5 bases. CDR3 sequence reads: CASSQGVYNEQFF. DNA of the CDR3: TGCGCCAGCAGCCAAGGGGTGTACAATGAGCAGTTCTTC.

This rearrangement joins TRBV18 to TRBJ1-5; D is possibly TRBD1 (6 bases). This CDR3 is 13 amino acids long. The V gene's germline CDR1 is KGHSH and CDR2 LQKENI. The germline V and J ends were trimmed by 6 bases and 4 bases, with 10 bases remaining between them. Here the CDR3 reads CASSLGQNQPQHF. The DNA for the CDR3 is TGTGCCAGCTCTCTAGGACAGAATCAGCCCCAGCATTTT.

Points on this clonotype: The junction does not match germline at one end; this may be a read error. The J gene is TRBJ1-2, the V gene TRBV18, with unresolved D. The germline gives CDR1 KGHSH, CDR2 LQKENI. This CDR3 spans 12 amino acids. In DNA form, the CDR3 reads TGTGCCAGCTCATCACCGGGAAGCGGCTACACCTTC. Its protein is CASSSPGSGYTF.

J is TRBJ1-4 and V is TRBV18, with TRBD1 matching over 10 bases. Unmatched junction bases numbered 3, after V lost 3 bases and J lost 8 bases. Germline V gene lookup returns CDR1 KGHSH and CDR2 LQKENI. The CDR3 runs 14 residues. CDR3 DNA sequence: TGTGCCAGCTCACCGACAGGGGGCGAAGAAAAACTGTTTTTT. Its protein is CASSPTGGEEKLFF.

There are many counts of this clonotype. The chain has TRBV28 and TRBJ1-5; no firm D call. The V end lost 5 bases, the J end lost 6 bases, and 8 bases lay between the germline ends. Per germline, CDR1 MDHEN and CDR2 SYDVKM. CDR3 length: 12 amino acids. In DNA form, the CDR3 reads TGTGCCAGCAGTCCTACACTTCAGCCCCAGCATTTT. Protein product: CASSPTLQPQHF. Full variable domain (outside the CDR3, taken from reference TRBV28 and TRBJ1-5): DVKVTQSSRYLVKRTGEKVFLECVQDMDHENMFWYRQDPGLGLRLIYFSYDVKMKEKGDIPEGYSVSREKKERFSLILESASTNQTSMYLCASSPTLQPQHFGDGTRLSIL.

CDR3 amino acids: CATGAEAFF. CDR3 DNA sequence: TGTGCCACGGGGGCTGAAGCTTTCTTT. The chain uses TRBV11-2 and TRBJ1-1; the D gene is possibly TRBD1 (5 bases). V was pared by 10 bases and J by 6 bases, with 6 bases between. The germline V gene has CDR1 SGHAT and CDR2 FQNNGV. The CDR3 has 9 residues.

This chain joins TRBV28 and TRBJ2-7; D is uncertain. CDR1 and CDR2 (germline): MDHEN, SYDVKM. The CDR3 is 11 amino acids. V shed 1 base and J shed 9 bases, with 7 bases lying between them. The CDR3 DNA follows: TGTGCCAGCAGTTTATCGGTTGGGCAGTACTTC. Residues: CASSLSVGQYF. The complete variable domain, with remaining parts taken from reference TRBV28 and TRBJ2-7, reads DVKVTQSSRYLVKRTGEKVFLECVQDMDHENMFWYRQDPGLGLRLIYFSYDVKMKEKGDIPEGYSVSREKKERFSLILESASTNQTSMYLCASSLSVGQYFGPGTRLTVT.

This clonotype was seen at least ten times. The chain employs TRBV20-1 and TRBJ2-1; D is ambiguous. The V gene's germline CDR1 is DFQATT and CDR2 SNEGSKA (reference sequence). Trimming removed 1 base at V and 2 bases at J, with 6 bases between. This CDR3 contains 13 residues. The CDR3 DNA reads TGCAGTGCTAGAGTGCCAGCCTACAATGAGCAGTTCTTC. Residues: CSARVPAYNEQFF.

The CDR3 region is CATSDFRSGYEQYF. DNA of the CDR3: TGTGCCACCAGTGATTTCCGTAGCGGCTACGAGCAGTACTTC. The chain recombines TRBV24-1 with TRBJ2-7, with D possibly matching TRBD2 (6 bases). The germline CDR1 and CDR2 sequences are KGHDR and SFDVKD. The ends were cut back, 1 base at V and 3 bases at J, with 9 bases in the middle. This CDR3 region has 14 residues.

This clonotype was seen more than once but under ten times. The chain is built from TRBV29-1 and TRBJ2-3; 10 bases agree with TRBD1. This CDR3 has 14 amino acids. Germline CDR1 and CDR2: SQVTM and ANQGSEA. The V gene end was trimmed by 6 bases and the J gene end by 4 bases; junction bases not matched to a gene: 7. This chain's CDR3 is CSVAGQGLSDTQYF. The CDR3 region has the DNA TGCAGCGTCGCGGGACAGGGGCTTTCAGATACGCAGTATTTT.

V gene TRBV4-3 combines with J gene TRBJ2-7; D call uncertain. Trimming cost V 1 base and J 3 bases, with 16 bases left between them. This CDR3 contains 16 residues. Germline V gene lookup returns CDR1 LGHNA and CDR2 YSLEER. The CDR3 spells CASSQGRNAGRYEQYF. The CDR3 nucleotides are TGCGCCAGCAGCCAAGGCCGGAACGCCGGTCGCTACGAGCAGTACTTC.

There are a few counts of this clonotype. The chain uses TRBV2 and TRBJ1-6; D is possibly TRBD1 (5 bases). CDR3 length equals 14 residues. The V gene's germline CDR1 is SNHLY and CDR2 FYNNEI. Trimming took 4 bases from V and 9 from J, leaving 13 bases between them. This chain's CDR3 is CASSATAAVSPLHF. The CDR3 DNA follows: TGTGCCAGCAGTGCGACAGCGGCGGTTTCACCCCTCCACTTT.

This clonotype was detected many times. CDR3 loop: CASSSDLQGYEQYF. The CDR3 DNA reads as TGTGCCAGCAGCTCTGACTTACAGGGTTACGAGCAGTACTTC. The chain recombines TRBV7-9 with TRBJ2-7, with D perhaps matching TRBD1 (6 bases). CDR3 length equals 14 residues. Germline CDR1 reads SEHNR; CDR2 reads FQNEAQ (reference sequence). V lost 4 bases and J 4 bases, leaving 14 bases between the germline ends.

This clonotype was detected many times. The CDR3 loop is CASKGPEGTEAFF. CDR3 nucleotides: TGTGCCAGCAAAGGGCCTGAGGGAACTGAAGCTTTCTTT. The chain links TRBV2 to TRBJ1-1; no definite D call. The V end was cut by 7 bases, the J end by 5 bases, with 14 bases between. CDR3 length: 13 residues. CDR1 SNHLY and CDR2 FYNNEI come from the germline V gene. Drawing the rest from reference TRBV2 and TRBJ1-1, the complete variable domain is EPEVTQTPSHQVTQMGQEVILRCVPISNHLYFYWYRQILGQKVEFLVSFYNNEISEKSEIFDDQFSVERPDGSNFTLKIRSTKLEDSAMYFCASKGPEGTEAFFGQGTRLTVV.

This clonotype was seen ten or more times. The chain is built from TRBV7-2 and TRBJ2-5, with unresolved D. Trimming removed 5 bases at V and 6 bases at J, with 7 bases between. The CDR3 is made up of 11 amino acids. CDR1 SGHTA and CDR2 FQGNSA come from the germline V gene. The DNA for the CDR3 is TGTGCCAGCAGCCACAGCCAGACCCAGTACTTC. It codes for CASSHSQTQYF.

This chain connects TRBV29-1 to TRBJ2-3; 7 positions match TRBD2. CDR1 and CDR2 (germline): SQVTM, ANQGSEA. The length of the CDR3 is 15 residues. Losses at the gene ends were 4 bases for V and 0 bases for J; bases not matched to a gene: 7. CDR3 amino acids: CSVGWAGESTDTQYF. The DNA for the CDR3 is TGCAGCGTTGGCTGGGCGGGGGAGAGCACAGATACGCAGTATTTT.

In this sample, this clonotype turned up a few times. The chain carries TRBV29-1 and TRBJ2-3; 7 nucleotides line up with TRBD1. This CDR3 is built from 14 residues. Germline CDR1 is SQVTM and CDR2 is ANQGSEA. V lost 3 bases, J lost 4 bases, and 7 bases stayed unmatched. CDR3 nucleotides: TGCAGCGTTGATCGGGCAGGGGGATCAGATACGCAGTATTTT. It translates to CSVDRAGGSDTQYF.